One sample yielded the 17 T cell receptor beta chains listed below, sequenced in a study of regulatory T cells in long-lasting Graves disease. Researchers made TCR beta libraries by using iRepertoire HTBI primers and running Arm-PCR on CDR3 regions. TCRdb processed the multiplex PCR reads anew with MiXCR; each CDR3 protein has one entry. The sample records around 470,000 distinct CDR3 sequences, about 14% being singletons. Time point in this sample: newly diagnosed GD, antithyroid drugs for less than 3 months. Researchers made the TCR library from RNA that was extracted from PBMCs. These data were likewise used in another study, on T cells in Graves' hyperthyroidism and ophthalmopathy.

The sample consisted of peripheral blood mononuclear cells (PBMCs), taken at new diagnosis, from a patient treated with antithyroid drugs. The receptors stem from a woman between 45 and 60 years old with Graves disease.

This clonotype was found a few times. V gene TRBV28 combines with J gene TRBJ1-2; TRBD1 matches at 7 bases. CDR1 and CDR2 (germline): MDHEN, SYDVKM. The CDR3 length is 15 residues. Trimming took 6 bases from V and 6 from J; bases not matched to a gene: 13. The CDR3 reads CASRPSVGGLDGYTF. DNA of the CDR3: TGTGCCAGCAGGCCTTCTGTAGGGGGCTTGGATGGCTACACCTTC.

This clonotype was detected ten times or more. This sequence joins TRBV2 and TRBJ1-1, with D maybe TRBD1 (5 bases). The V and J ends lost 2 bases and 0 bases respectively, with 16 bases between them. The germline CDR1 and CDR2 sequences are SNHLY and FYNNEI. The CDR3 consists of 17 residues. CDR3 amino acids: CASSELAMWGLNTEAFF. In DNA form, the CDR3 reads TGTGCCAGCAGTGAACTCGCGATGTGGGGGTTGAACACTGAAGCTTTCTTT.

This clonotype was counted ten times or more. The gene calls are TRBV28 and TRBJ2-1, with D unclear. CDR1 is MDHEN and CDR2 is SYDVKM in the germline V gene. Trimming left V 5 bases short and J 5 bases short, with 4 bases between. CDR3 size: 11 residues. The CDR3 reads CASSQNNEQFF. As DNA, the CDR3 is TGTGCCAGCAGTCAAAACAATGAGCAGTTCTTC.

Many counts were recorded for this clonotype. The chain combines TRBV3-1 with TRBJ2-3, with TRBD2 matching over 11 bases. J lost 0 bases, V lost 1 base, and 6 bases had no gene match. The CDR3 contains 18 residues. CDR1 LGHDT and CDR2 YNNKEL come from the germline V gene (reference sequence). The CDR3 DNA reads TGTGCCAGCAGCCAAGTCTTAGCGGGAGGGCCCAGCACAGATACGCAGTATTTT. Amino acid sequence: CASSQVLAGGPSTDTQYF.

This clonotype appeared many times. The gene calls are TRBV3-1 and TRBJ2-2, with 8 bases identical to TRBD2. The V segment lost 4 bases and the J segment 4 bases; nucleotides outside the gene matches: 5. The CDR3 is made up of 15 amino acids. Germline loops: CDR1 LGHDT, CDR2 YNNKEL (reference sequence). The CDR3, as DNA: TGTGCCAGCAGCCCTGGGACTAGAAGCACCGGGGAGCTGTTTTTT. Translated: CASSPGTRSTGELFF.

The rearrangement uses TRBV20-1 and TRBJ2-3; 7 nucleotides agree with TRBD1. The CDR3 has 14 amino acids. V lost 2 bases, J lost 2 bases, and 4 bases stayed unmatched. Germline V gene data show CDR1 as DFQATT and CDR2 as SNEGSKA (reference sequence). The CDR3: CSARRDSNTDTQYF. In DNA, the CDR3 is TGCAGTGCTAGACGGGACAGCAACACAGATACGCAGTATTTT.

This clonotype was recorded a few times. The rearrangement uses TRBV6-2 or TRBV6-3 and TRBJ2-5; the D is unclear. Matching the DNA end better, TRBJ2-1 makes the J call doubtful. Germline CDR1 MNHEY, CDR2 SVGEGT. The CDR3 length is 15 residues. The CDR3 spells CASSDQSRSFGEQFF. The CDR3 bases are TGTGCCAGCAGTGACCAAAGCAGGAGCTTCGGTGAGCAGTTCTTC.

This clonotype was recorded at least ten times. The rearrangement links TRBV9 to TRBJ2-2; TRBD2 matches 15 bases. Germline lookup yields CDR1 SGDLS and CDR2 YYNGEE. The CDR3 is 19 residues long. Trimming cost V 7 bases and J 5 bases; bases outside gene matches: 15. The chain's CDR3 is CASGDTGLAGGPGTGELFF. For the CDR3, the DNA is TGTGCCAGCGGTGACACTGGACTAGCGGGAGGGCCTGGGACCGGGGAGCTGTTTTTT.

The sample holds many counts of this clonotype. The chain carries TRBV29-1 and TRBJ2-2; maybe TRBD1 (5 bases). This CDR3 has 13 amino acids. The germline CDR1 and CDR2 sequences are SQVTM and ANQGSEA. Trimming stripped 3 bases from V and 1 base from J, with 6 bases between. In DNA form, the CDR3 reads TGCAGCGTTGACACAGGGAACACCGGGGAGCTGTTTTTT. Amino acids: CSVDTGNTGELFF.

Of note for this clonotype: It is likely a read error: a sequence one base away is far more abundant. The rearrangement uses TRBV28 and TRBJ2-1; the D gene is possibly TRBD2 (6 bases). Trimming took 3 bases from V and 10 from J, leaving 19 bases between them. Germline lookup yields CDR1 MDHEN and CDR2 SYDVKM. CDR3 length: 15 residues. CDR3 coding DNA: TGTGCCAGCAGTTTTCCCGCGCGGGACCTCGACGAGCAGTTCTTC. Protein product: CASSFPARDLDEQFF. The whole variable domain, filled in from reference TRBV28 and TRBJ2-1, reads DVKVTQSSRYLVKRTGEKVFLECVQDMDHENMFWYRQDPGLGLRLIYFSYDVKMKEKGDIPEGYSVSREKKERFSLILESASTNQTSMYLCASSFPARDLDEQFFGPGTRLTVL.

At least ten counts were recorded for this clonotype. The CDR3 loop is CASSPEDQPQHF. The CDR3 nucleotides are TGTGCCAGCAGCCCCGAGGATCAGCCCCAGCATTTT. The rearrangement uses TRBV28 and TRBJ1-5; no definite D call. Germline V CDR1 and CDR2: MDHEN, SYDVKM. Trimming removed 6 bases at V and 5 bases at J, with 8 bases between. This CDR3 is built from 12 residues.

This clonotype was counted at least ten times. J is TRBJ1-4 and V is TRBV6-1; perhaps TRBD1 as D (6 bases). The CDR3 spans 13 residues. Germline CDR1 reads MNHNS; CDR2 reads SASEGT. Trimming took 5 bases from V and 8 from J, leaving 12 bases between them. The CDR3 DNA is TGTGCCAGCAGTCAACAGGGTTACGAAAAACTGTTTTTT. Its protein product is CASSQQGYEKLFF.

V is TRBV25-1 and J is TRBJ2-7; tentative D call: TRBD2 (6 bases). From germline, CDR1 is MGHDK and CDR2 SYGVNS. This CDR3 has 13 amino acids. V shed 5 bases and J shed 5 bases, with 13 bases lying between them. The CDR3 here is CASSLDYPDEQYF. Written as DNA, the CDR3 is TGTGCCAGCAGTTTGGACTATCCCGACGAGCAGTACTTC.

This clonotype showed up many times. The chain carries TRBV7-3 and TRBJ2-3; tentative D call: TRBD1 (5 bases). The CDR3 covers 15 residues. Per the germline V gene, CDR1 is SGHTA and CDR2 is FQGTGA. V lost 5 bases, J lost 4 bases, and 16 bases lay in between. CDR3 DNA: TGTGCCAGCAGCCAAACACCCGAAGGGGCAGATACGCAGTATTTT. Protein: CASSQTPEGADTQYF. The variable domain in full, completed from reference TRBV7-3 and TRBJ2-3, reads GAGVSQTPSNKVTEKGKYVELRCDPISGHTALYWYRQSLGQGPEFLIYFQGTGAADDSGLPNDRFFAVRPEGSVSTLKIQRTERGDSAVYLCASSQTPEGADTQYFGPGTRLTVL.

V gene TRBV20-1 combines with J gene TRBJ1-5; 12 nucleotides line up with TRBD1. CDR1 and CDR2 from the germline V gene are DFQATT and SNEGSKA (reference sequence). The CDR3 totals 17 residues. With 0 bases clipped from V and 6 bases from J, the junction kept 9 bases outside the gene matches. CDR3 protein: CSARDGRGQGAFQPQHF. Written as DNA, the CDR3 is TGCAGTGCTAGAGATGGAAGGGGACAGGGGGCCTTTCAGCCCCAGCATTTT.

Regarding this clonotype: A much larger clone is a single base away; this may be a read error. V is TRBV5-4 and J is TRBJ2-1; 9 positions match TRBD2. The CDR3 contains 16 residues. Per the germline V gene, CDR1 is SGHNT and CDR2 is YYREEE (reference sequence). The CDR3: CASSLGYSGRGNEQLF. Written as DNA, the CDR3 is TGTGCCAGCAGCTTGGGCTATAGCGGGAGAGGGAATGAGCAGCTCTTC.

This clonotype was recorded many times. The gene calls are TRBV30 and TRBJ2-2; 7 bases agree with TRBD2. V lost 1 base, J lost 6 bases, and 8 bases stayed unmatched. The length of the CDR3 is 15 residues. Germline V gives CDR1 GTSNPN, CDR2 SVGIG (reference sequence). Here the CDR3 DNA reads TGTGCCTGGAGTGCGCCTAGCGGCCATCCCGGGGAGCTGTTTTTT. Translating gives CAWSAPSGHPGELFF.